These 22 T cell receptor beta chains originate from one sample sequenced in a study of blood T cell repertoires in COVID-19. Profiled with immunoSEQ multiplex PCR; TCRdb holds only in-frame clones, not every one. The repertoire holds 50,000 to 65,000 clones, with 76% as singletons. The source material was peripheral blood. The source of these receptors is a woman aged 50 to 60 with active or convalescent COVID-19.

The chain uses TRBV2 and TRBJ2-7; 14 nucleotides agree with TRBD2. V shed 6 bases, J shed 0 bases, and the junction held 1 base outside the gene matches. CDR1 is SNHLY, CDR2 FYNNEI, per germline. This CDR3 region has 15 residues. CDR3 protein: CASRGLAGVSYEQYF. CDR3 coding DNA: TGTGCCAGCAGGGGACTAGCGGGAGTCTCCTACGAGCAGTACTTC.

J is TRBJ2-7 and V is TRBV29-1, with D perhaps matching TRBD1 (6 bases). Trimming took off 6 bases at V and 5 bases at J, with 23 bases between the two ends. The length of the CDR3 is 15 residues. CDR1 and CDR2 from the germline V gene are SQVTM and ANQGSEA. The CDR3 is CSVLRQEKGLDEQYF. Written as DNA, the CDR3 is TGCAGCGTCCTACGACAGGAAAAGGGTCTCGACGAGCAGTACTTC.

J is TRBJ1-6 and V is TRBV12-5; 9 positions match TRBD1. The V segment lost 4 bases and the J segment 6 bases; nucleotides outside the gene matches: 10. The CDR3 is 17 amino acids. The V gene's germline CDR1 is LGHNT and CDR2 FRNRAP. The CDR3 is CASGSIYGQGPNSPLHF. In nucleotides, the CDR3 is TGTGCTAGTGGTTCGATATACGGACAGGGGCCTAATTCACCCCTCCACTTT.

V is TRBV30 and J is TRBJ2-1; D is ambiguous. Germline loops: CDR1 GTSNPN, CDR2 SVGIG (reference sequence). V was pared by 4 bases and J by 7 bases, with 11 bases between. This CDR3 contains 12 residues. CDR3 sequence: CAWKAALNEQFF. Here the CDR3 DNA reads TGTGCCTGGAAGGCGGCCCTAAATGAGCAGTTCTTC.

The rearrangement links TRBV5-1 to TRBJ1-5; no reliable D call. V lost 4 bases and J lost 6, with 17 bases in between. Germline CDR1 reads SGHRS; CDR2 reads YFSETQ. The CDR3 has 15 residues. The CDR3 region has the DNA TGCGCCAGCAGCCTGCTAGGAGGGTTTGGTCAGCCCCAGCATTTT. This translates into CASSLLGGFGQPQHF.

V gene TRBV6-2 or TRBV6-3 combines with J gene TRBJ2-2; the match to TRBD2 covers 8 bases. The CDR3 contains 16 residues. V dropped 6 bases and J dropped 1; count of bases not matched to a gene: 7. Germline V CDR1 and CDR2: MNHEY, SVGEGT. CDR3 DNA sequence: TGTGCCAGCAGCGTCACTAGCGGCAGGAACACCGGGGAGCTGTTTTTT. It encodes CASSVTSGRNTGELFF.

CDR3 residues: CASSQPRQGEGYGYTF. The CDR3 region has the DNA TGCGCCAGCAGCCAGCCGAGACAGGGGGAAGGCTATGGCTACACCTTC. The chain employs TRBV4-1 and TRBJ1-2, with 9 bases matching TRBD1. The germline V gene encodes CDR1 MGHRA and CDR2 YSYEKL. V gave up 3 bases and J gave up 4 bases; unmatched junction bases: 9. This CDR3 is 16 amino acids long.

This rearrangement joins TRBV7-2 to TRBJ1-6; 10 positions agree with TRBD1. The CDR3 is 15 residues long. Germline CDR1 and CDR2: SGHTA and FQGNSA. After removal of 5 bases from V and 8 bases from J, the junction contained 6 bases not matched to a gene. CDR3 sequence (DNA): TGTGCCAGCAGCGCCGACAGGGGGCTATATTCACCCCTCCACTTT. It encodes CASSADRGLYSPLHF.

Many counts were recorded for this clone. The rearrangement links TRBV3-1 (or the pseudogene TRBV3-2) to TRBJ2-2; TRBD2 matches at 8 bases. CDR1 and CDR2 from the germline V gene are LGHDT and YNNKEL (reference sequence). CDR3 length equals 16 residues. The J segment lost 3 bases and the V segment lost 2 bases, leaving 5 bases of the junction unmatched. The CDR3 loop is CASSQSGGRYTGELFF. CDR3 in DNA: TGTGCCAGCAGCCAAAGCGGCGGGAGGTACACCGGGGAGCTGTTTTTT.

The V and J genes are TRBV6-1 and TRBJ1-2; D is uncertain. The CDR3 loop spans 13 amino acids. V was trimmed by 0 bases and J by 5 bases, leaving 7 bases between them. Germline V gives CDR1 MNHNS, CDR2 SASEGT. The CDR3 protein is CASSEAYSYGYTF. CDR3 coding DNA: TGTGCCAGCAGTGAAGCTTACTCATATGGCTACACCTTC.

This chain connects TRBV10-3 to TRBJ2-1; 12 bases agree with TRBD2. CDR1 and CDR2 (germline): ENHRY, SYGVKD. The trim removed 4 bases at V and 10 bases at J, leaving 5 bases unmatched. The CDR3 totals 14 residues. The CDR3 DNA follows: TGTGCCATCAGTGGGACTAGCGGGATGGGAGAGCAGTTCTTC. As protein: CAISGTSGMGEQFF.

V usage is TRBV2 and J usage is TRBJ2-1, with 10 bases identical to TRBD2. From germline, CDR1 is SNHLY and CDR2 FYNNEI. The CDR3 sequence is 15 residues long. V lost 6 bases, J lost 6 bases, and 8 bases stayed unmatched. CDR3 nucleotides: TGTGCCAGCAGGCCCTCTAGCGGGGGCCCCAATGAGCAGTTCTTC. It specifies CASRPSSGGPNEQFF. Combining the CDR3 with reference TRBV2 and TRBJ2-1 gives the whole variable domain EPEVTQTPSHQVTQMGQEVILRCVPISNHLYFYWYRQILGQKVEFLVSFYNNEISEKSEIFDDQFSVERPDGSNFTLKIRSTKLEDSAMYFCASRPSSGGPNEQFFGPGTRLTVL.

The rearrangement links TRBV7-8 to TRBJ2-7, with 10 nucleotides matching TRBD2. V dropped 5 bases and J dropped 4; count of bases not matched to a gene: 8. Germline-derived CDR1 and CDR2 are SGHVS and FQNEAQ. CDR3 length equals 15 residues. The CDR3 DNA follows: TGTGCCAGCAGCCCACTAGCGGGGTCTACTTACGAGCAGTACTTC. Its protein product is CASSPLAGSTYEQYF.

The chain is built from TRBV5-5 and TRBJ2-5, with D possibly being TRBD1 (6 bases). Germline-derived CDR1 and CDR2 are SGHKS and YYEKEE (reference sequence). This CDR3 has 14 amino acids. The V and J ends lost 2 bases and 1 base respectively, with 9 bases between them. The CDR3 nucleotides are TGTGCCAGCAGCTTACGGGACATCCAAGAGACCCAGTACTTC. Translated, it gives CASSLRDIQETQYF.

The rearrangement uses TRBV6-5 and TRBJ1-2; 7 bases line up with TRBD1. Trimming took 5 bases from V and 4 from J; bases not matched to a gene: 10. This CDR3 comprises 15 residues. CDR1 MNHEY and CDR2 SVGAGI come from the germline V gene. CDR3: CASSNRGGVGYGYTF. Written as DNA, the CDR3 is TGTGCCAGCAGTAACAGGGGCGGGGTTGGCTATGGCTACACCTTC.

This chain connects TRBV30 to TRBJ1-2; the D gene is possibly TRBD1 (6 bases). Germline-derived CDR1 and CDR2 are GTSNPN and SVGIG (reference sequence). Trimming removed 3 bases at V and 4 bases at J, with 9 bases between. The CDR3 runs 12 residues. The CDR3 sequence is CAWSLTGYGYTF. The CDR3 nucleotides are TGTGCCTGGAGCCTGACAGGCTATGGCTACACCTTC.

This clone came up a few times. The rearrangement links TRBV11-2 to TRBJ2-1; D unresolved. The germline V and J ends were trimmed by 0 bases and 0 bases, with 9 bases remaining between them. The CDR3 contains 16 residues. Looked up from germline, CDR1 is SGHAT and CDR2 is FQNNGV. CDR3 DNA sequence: TGTGCCAGCAGCTTAGAGTTCCCCGTCTCCTACAATGAGCAGTTCTTC. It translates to CASSLEFPVSYNEQFF.

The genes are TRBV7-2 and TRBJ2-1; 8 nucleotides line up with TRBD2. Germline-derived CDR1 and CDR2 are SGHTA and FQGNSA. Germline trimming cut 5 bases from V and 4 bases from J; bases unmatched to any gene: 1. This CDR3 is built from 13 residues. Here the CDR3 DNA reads TGTGCCAGCAGCCGCGGGGGGTACAATGAGCAGTTCTTC. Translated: CASSRGGYNEQFF.

CDR3 DNA sequence: TGCGCCAGCAGCTTGGGGGGCTCCCCAGACATTCAGTACTTC. Its protein product is CASSLGGSPDIQYF. The rearrangement uses TRBV5-1 and TRBJ2-4; possibly TRBD1 for D (5 bases). Per the germline V gene, CDR1 is SGHRS and CDR2 is YFSETQ. Trimming removed 0 bases from V and 8 bases from J, with 12 bases in between. The CDR3 has 14 residues. The full variable domain, with the rest looked up from reference TRBV5-1 and TRBJ2-4, is KAGVTQTPRYLIKTRGQQVTLSCSPISGHRSVSWYQQTPGQGLQFLFEYFSETQRNKGNFPGRFSGRQFSNSRSEMNVSTLELGDSALYLCASSLGGSPDIQYFGAGTRLSVL.

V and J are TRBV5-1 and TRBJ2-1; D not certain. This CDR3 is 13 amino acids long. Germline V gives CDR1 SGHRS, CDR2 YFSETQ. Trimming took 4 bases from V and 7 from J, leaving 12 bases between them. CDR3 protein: CASSRRQQNEQFF. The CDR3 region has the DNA TGCGCCAGCAGCCGGCGGCAGCAGAATGAGCAGTTCTTC.

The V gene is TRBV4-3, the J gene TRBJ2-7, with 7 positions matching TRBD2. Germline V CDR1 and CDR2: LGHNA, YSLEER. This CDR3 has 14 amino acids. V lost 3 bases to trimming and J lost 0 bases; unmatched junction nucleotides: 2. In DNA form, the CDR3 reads TGCGCCAGCAGCCAGGGAGGGAGCTCCTACGAGCAGTACTTC. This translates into CASSQGGSSYEQYF.

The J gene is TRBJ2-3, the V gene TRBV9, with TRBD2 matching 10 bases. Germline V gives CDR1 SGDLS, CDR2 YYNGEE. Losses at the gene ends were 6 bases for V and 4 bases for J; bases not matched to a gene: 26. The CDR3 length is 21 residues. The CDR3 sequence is CASTLHEGGTSASWGADTQYF. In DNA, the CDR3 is TGTGCCAGCACCCTACATGAAGGGGGGACTAGCGCCTCGTGGGGGGCAGATACGCAGTATTTT. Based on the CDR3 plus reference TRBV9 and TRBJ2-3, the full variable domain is DSGVTQTPKHLITATGQRVTLRCSPRSGDLSVYWYQQSLDQGLQFLIQYYNGEERAKGNILERFSAQQFPDLHSELNLSSLELGDSALYFCASTLHEGGTSASWGADTQYFGPGTRLTVL.